This T cell receptor (beta chain) is drawn from a study of T cell responses to AZD1222 COVID-19 vaccine. For the study at large: Both about-4-week and about-12-week second-dose recipients were combined.

Details on this clone: Antigen: not known.

Trimming took 3 bases from V and 3 from J, leaving 12 bases between them. The CDR3 has 15 amino acids. CDR1 KGHSH and CDR2 LQKENI come from the germline V gene. Study findings and constraints: Among the donors, most were white British and more were female, and clonal diversity was possibly underestimated. Spike was spanned by vaccine-associated CD4 TCRs, which were dominant at 160-218 and 743-854.

Here immunoSEQ multiplex PCR was the method, and the copy in TCRdb shows in-frame clones only, minus some. The sample consists of roughly 140,000 clones, approximately 90% of them appearing once. V and J are TRBV18 and TRBJ1-5, with D hard to call. Sequencing used peripheral blood, obtained on day 0 of AZD1222 vaccination. The clonotype was recovered from an adult in good health. The DNA of the CDR3 is TGTGCCAGCTCACCCTCTAGGGATAACAATCAGCCCCAGCATTTT. Translation: CASSPSRDNNQPQHF.